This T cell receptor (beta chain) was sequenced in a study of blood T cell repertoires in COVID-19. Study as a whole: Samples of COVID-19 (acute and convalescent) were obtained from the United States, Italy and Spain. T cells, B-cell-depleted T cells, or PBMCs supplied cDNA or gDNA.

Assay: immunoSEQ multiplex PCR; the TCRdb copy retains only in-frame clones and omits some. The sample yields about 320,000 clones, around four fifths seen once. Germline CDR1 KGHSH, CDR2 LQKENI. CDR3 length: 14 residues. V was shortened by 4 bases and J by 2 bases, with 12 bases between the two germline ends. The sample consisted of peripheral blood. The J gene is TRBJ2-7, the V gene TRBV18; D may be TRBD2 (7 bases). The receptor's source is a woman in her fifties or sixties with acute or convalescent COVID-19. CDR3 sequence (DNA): TGTGCCAGCTCACTCCAGCGGGACACCTACGAGCAGTACTTC. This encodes CASSLQRDTYEQYF. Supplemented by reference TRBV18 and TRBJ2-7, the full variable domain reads NAGVMQNPRHLVRRRGQEARLRCSPMKGHSHVYWYRQLPEEGLKFMVYLQKENIIDESGMPKERFSAEFPKEGPSILRIQQVVRGDSAAYFCASSLQRDTYEQYFGPGTRLTVT.